The 25 T cell receptor beta chains listed next were all sequenced from one sample in a study of OX40 agonist ivuxolimab in advanced cancers. The assay was immunoSEQ multiplex PCR, and TCRdb's table has in-frame clones only and misses some. The sample has 77,000 or so clones; 92% are singletons. The sequenced sample was CD4+ or CD8+ T cells sorted from blood, obtained in a trial of the OX40 agonist ivuxolimab. These receptors were obtained from an adult with an advanced solid tumor such as melanoma, head and neck, liver or kidney cancer.

This clone was found once. The chain carries TRBV5-4 and TRBJ1-3; 8 bases match TRBD1. J lost 5 bases, V lost 4 bases, and 14 bases had no gene match. The CDR3 covers 17 residues. Per germline, CDR1 SGHNT and CDR2 YYREEE (reference sequence). In DNA form, the CDR3 reads TGTGCCAGCAGCATGCTCCTTACAGGGGGAGGAAGAAACACCATATATTTT. This codes for CASSMLLTGGGRNTIYF. The full variable domain, its missing parts supplied by reference TRBV5-4 and TRBJ1-3, is ETGVTQSPTHLIKTRGQQVTLRCSSQSGHNTVSWYQQALGQGPQFIFQYYREEENGRGNFPPRFSGLQFPNYSSELNVNALELDDSALYLCASSMLLTGGGRNTIYFGEGSWLTVV.

The genes are TRBV28 and TRBJ2-2; D possibly corresponds to TRBD1 (6 bases). Germline V gives CDR1 MDHEN, CDR2 SYDVKM. The V end lost 6 bases, the J end lost 0 bases, and 20 bases lay between the germline ends. The CDR3 runs to 18 residues. The CDR3 reads CASRSGESGYANTGELFF. The CDR3 DNA follows: TGTGCCAGCAGGTCAGGGGAGTCAGGGTATGCGAACACCGGGGAGCTGTTTTTT.

The chain recombines TRBV12-2 with TRBJ1-2; the D call TRBD1 from the table was never checked on the DNA. TRBV12-2 is a pseudogene segment. The CDR3 extends over 23 amino acids. Here the CDR3 DNA reads TGTGCAAGTCGCTCGGGGTACGTCCGGGACAAATTTCTTCAGTGCATCCCCAACTATGGCTACACCTTC. Protein product: CASRSGYVRDKFLQCIPNYGYTF.

There are a few counts of this clone. V is TRBV5-5 and J is TRBJ1-2, with 12 positions matching TRBD1. CDR1 is SGHKS and CDR2 is YYEKEE in the germline V gene (reference sequence). There are 17 residues in the CDR3. J gave up 8 bases and V 0 bases, and 11 bases lay outside the gene matches. The CDR3 DNA reads TGTGCCAGCAGCTTGGGGAGGGGACAGGGGGCACGGCAGGGCTACACCTTC. Its translation is CASSLGRGQGARQGYTF.

The gene calls are TRBV10-1 and TRBJ1-2; 7 bases line up with TRBD1. Germline CDR1 and CDR2: WNHNN and SYGVQD (reference sequence). After removal of 0 bases from V and 3 bases from J, the junction contained 10 bases not matched to a gene. The CDR3 runs 17 residues. The CDR3 here is CASSESLQGRSYYGYTF. The CDR3 DNA reads as TGCGCCAGCAGTGAGTCCCTACAGGGGAGATCGTACTATGGCTACACCTTC.

This clone was picked up a small number of times. The chain joins TRBV28 to TRBJ1-2; D uncertain. V lost 5 bases and J lost 4, with 8 bases in between. The CDR3 has 12 residues. The germline V gene has CDR1 MDHEN and CDR2 SYDVKM. The CDR3 nucleotides are TGTGCCAGCAGTCGAGGTGGCTATGGCTACACCTTC. As protein: CASSRGGYGYTF.

V is TRBV13 and J is TRBJ2-2; D gene unclear. Germline loops: CDR1 PRHDT, CDR2 FYEKMQ (reference sequence). This CDR3 has 14 residues. V was trimmed by 6 bases and J by 4 bases, leaving 12 bases between them. CDR3 in DNA: TGTGCCAGCAGTGAAACCCGGACCACCGGGGAGCTGTTTTTT. Translated, it gives CASSETRTTGELFF.

The chain employs TRBV6-1 and TRBJ1-3, with D uncertain. Trimming cost V 2 bases and J 3 bases, with 11 bases left between them. Germline V gene sequence: CDR1 MNHNS, CDR2 SASEGT. There are 15 residues in the CDR3. This chain's CDR3 is CASSEFPLFGNTIYF. In nucleotides, the CDR3 is TGTGCCAGCAGTGAATTCCCCCTCTTTGGAAACACCATATATTTT.

CDR3 amino acids: CASTSDRGYEQYF. The DNA of the CDR3 is TGTGCCTCAACTTCGGACAGGGGCTACGAGCAGTACTTC. V and J are TRBV30 and TRBJ2-7; 9 bases are a match to TRBD1. This CDR3 is 13 amino acids long. CDR1 GTSNPN and CDR2 SVGIG come from the germline V gene (reference sequence). Trimming removed 7 bases from V and 3 bases from J; junction bases left unmatched: 7.

This clone was observed a few times. CDR3 DNA sequence: TGTGCCAGCAGCTTGGGGCCAGGGGGATCCTACGAGCAGTACTTC. This gives the protein CASSLGPGGSYEQYF. V is TRBV5-4 and J is TRBJ2-7; 7 positions agree with TRBD1. Per germline, CDR1 SGHNT and CDR2 YYREEE (reference sequence). V lost 0 bases to trimming and J lost 1 base; unmatched junction nucleotides: 4. The CDR3 length is 15 residues. The variable domain in full, with the rest retrieved from reference TRBV5-4 and TRBJ2-7, is ETGVTQSPTHLIKTRGQQVTLRCSSQSGHNTVSWYQQALGQGPQFIFQYYREEENGRGNFPPRFSGLQFPNYSSELNVNALELDDSALYLCASSLGPGGSYEQYFGPGTRLTVT.

The rearrangement uses TRBV6-5 and TRBJ2-1; D is ambiguous. In germline, CDR1 is MNHEY, CDR2 SVGAGI. The CDR3 covers 14 residues. Between the trimmed V and J ends, which lost 8 bases and 7 bases, there was a span of 18 bases. CDR3: CASLPRGRPNEQFF. The CDR3 DNA follows: TGTGCCAGCCTGCCAAGAGGACGGCCAAATGAGCAGTTCTTC.

CDR3 sequence: CASSLGVGLAVGDQYF. CDR3 nucleotides: TGCGCCAGCAGCCTAGGAGTGGGACTAGCGGTCGGGGACCAGTACTTC. The chain joins TRBV4-1 to TRBJ2-5, with 11 bases aligning to TRBD2. J lost 10 bases, V lost 4 bases, and 14 bases had no gene match. The germline gives CDR1 MGHRA, CDR2 YSYEKL. The CDR3 spans 16 residues.

The rearrangement uses TRBV28 and TRBJ2-5; D not certain. This CDR3 has 11 amino acids. The V and J ends lost 5 bases and 1 base respectively, with 2 bases between them. The germline CDR1 and CDR2 sequences are MDHEN and SYDVKM. CDR3 amino acids: CASSRQETQYF. The CDR3 nucleotides read TGTGCCAGCAGTCGCCAAGAGACCCAGTACTTC.

The rearrangement joins TRBV28 to TRBJ1-2; D is unresolved. V was clipped by 1 base and J by 7 bases, with 13 bases between them. This CDR3 contains 14 residues. CDR1 and CDR2 (germline): MDHEN, SYDVKM. As DNA, the CDR3 is TGTGCCAGCAGTTTATATGAATCTTTGGGTGGCTACACCTTC. Translating gives CASSLYESLGGYTF.

This clone was detected only once. The J gene is TRBJ1-3, the V gene TRBV6-5; D remains unclear. V lost 5 bases and J 4 bases, leaving 12 bases between the germline ends. Germline CDR1 and CDR2: MNHEY and SVGAGI. This CDR3 comprises 14 residues. CDR3 region: CASSPSRSGNTIYF. The CDR3 nucleotides are TGTGCCAGCAGTCCGTCGCGCTCGGGAAACACCATATATTTT.

The genes are TRBV5-1 and TRBJ2-1, with D maybe TRBD2 (6 bases). This CDR3 contains 17 residues. Germline-derived CDR1 and CDR2 are SGHRS and YFSETQ. Trimming stripped 4 bases from V and 3 bases from J, with 20 bases between. CDR3 nucleotides: TGCGCCAGCAGCGACTTTGGAGGGGATGATTACTACAATGAGCAGTTCTTC. Its protein product is CASSDFGGDDYYNEQFF.

V usage is TRBV30 and J usage is TRBJ2-1; 10 bases line up with TRBD2. The CDR3 consists of 15 residues. CDR1 and CDR2 (germline): GTSNPN, SVGIG (reference sequence). Germline trimming cut 0 bases from V and 5 bases from J; bases unmatched to any gene: 4. CDR3 residues: CAWSVGLAANNEQFF. CDR3 nucleotides: TGTGCCTGGAGTGTTGGACTAGCGGCTAACAATGAGCAGTTCTTC.

J is TRBJ1-4 and V is TRBV29-1, with 12 bases matching TRBD1. The CDR3 is 15 amino acids. Germline CDR1 reads SQVTM; CDR2 reads ANQGSEA. Trimming took 6 bases from V and 7 from J; bases not matched to a gene: 9. CDR3 residues: CSVRGGTGGGEKLFF. As DNA, the CDR3 is TGCAGCGTACGAGGGGGGACAGGGGGCGGTGAAAAACTGTTTTTT.

The V call is TRBV7-2, the J call TRBJ1-1; D uncertain. Germline-derived CDR1 and CDR2 are SGHTA and FQGNSA. The V end was cut by 1 base, the J end by 7 bases, with 10 bases between. This CDR3 has 13 residues. Written as DNA, the CDR3 is TGTGCCAGCAGCTTAGTAAGGGATTTTGAAGCTTTCTTT. Protein sequence: CASSLVRDFEAFF.

This rearrangement joins TRBV7-2 to TRBJ1-5, with D unresolved. V lost 0 bases, J lost 6 bases, and 15 bases lay in between. CDR1 and CDR2 from the germline V gene are SGHTA and FQGNSA. The CDR3 has 16 amino acids. This CDR3 reads CASSLALMRESQPQHF. In DNA, the CDR3 is TGTGCCAGCAGCTTAGCGCTAATGAGGGAGTCTCAGCCCCAGCATTTT.

V is TRBV19 and J is TRBJ1-1; 7 bases match TRBD1. The junction had 17 bases not matched to a gene; V was cut back by 5 bases and J by 5 bases. This CDR3 spans 17 amino acids. Germline CDR1 and CDR2: LNHDA and SQIVND (reference sequence). The CDR3 loop reads CASSVAVGGGASTEAFF. As DNA, the CDR3 is TGTGCCAGTAGTGTGGCCGTAGGGGGCGGTGCGAGTACTGAAGCTTTCTTT.

The CDR3 region has the DNA TGTGCCAGCAGCCCGGACAGGCGGGCTAGAGAAAAACTGTTTTTT. It specifies CASSPDRRAREKLFF. The rearrangement joins TRBV5-6 to TRBJ1-4; 7 bases map to TRBD1. Germline V gene sequence: CDR1 SGHDT, CDR2 YYEEEE. J lost 8 bases, V lost 4 bases, and 11 bases had no gene match. The CDR3 is 15 residues long.

The genes are TRBV5-1 and TRBJ2-7, with TRBD2 matching 8 bases. Germline values: CDR1 SGHRS, CDR2 YFSETQ. V dropped 4 bases and J dropped 3; count of bases not matched to a gene: 9. This CDR3 has 15 residues. CDR3 sequence reads: CASSRQSGSYYEQYF. The CDR3 DNA is TGCGCCAGCAGCCGCCAAAGCGGGAGCTACTACGAGCAGTACTTC.

This sequence joins TRBV11-3 and TRBJ2-5; 12 bases line up with TRBD2. V was clipped by 5 bases and J by 3 bases; unmatched bases: 4. The germline gives CDR1 SGHNT, CDR2 YENEEA. CDR3 length: 15 amino acids. Here the CDR3 DNA reads TGTGCCAGCAGCCCCGGACTAGCGGGAAAAGAGACCCAGTACTTC. This translates into CASSPGLAGKETQYF. The full variable domain, completed using reference TRBV11-3 and TRBJ2-5, is EAGVVQSPRYKIIEKKQPVAFWCNPISGHNTLYWYLQNLGQGPELLIRYENEEAVDDSQLPKDRFSAERLKGVDSTLKIQPAELGDSAVYLCASSPGLAGKETQYFGPGTRLLVL.

The V call is TRBV6-6, the J call TRBJ2-2; D is ambiguous. This CDR3 is built from 14 residues. CDR1 MNHNY and CDR2 SVGAGI come from the germline V gene (reference sequence). The V end lost 6 bases, the J end lost 6 bases, and 14 bases lay between the germline ends. The CDR3 nucleotides are TGTGCCAGCAGCCCCCTTAGTCTTTCCGGGGAGCTGTTTTTT. Amino acid sequence: CASSPLSLSGELFF.